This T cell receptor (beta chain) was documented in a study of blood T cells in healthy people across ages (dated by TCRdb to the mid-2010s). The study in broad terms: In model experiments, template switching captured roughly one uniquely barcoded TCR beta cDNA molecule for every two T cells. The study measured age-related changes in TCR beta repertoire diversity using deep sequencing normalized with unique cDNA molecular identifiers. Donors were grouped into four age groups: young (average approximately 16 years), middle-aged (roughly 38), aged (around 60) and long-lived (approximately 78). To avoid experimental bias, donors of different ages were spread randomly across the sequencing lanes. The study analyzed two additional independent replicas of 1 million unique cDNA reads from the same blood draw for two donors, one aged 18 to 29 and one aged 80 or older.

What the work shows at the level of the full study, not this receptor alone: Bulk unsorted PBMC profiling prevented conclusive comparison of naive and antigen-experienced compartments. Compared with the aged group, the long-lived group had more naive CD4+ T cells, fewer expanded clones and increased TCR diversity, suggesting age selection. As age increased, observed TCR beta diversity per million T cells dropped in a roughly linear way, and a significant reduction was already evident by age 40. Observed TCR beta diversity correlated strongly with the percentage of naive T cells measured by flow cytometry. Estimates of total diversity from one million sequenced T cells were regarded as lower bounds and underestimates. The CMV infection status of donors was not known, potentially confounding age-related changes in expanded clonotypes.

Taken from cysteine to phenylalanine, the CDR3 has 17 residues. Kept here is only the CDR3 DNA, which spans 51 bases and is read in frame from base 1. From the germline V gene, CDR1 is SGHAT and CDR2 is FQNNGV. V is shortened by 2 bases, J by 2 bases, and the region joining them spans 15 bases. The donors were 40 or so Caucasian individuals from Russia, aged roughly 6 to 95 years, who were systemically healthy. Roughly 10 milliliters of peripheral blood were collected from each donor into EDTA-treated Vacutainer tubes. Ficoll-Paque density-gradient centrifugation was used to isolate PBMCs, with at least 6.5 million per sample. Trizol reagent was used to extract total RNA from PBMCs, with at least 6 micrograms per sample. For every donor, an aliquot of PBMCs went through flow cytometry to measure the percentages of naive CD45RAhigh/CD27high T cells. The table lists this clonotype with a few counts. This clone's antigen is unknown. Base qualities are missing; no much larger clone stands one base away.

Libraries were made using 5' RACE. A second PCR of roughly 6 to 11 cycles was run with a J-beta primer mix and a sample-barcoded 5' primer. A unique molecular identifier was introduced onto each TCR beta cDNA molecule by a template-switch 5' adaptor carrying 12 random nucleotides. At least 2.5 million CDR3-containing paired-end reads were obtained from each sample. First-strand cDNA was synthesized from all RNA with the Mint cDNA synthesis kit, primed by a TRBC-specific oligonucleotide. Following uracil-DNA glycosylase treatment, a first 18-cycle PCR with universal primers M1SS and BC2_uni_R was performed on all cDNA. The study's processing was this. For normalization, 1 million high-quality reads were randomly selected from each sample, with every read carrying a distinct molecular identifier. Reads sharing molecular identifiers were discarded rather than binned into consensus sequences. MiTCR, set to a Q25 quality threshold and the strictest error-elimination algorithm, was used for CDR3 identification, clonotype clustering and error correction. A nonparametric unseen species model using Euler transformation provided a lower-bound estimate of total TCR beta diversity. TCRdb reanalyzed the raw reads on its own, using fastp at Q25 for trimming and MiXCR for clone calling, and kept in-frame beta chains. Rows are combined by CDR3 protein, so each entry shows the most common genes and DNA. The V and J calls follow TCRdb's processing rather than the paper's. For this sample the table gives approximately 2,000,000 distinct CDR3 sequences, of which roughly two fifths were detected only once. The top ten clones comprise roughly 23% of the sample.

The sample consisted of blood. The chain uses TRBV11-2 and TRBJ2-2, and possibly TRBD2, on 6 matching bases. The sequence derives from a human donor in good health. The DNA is TGTGCCAGCAGCTTATACCCCCGGGACTTTAACACCGGGGAGCTGTTTTTT. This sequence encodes CASSLYPRDFNTGELFF.